Below, 10 T cell receptor beta chains from the same sample are listed, as sequenced in a study of identical twins. TCRdb independently ran MiXCR on the 5' RACE reads; one entry per CDR3 protein. This table has roughly 750,000 distinct CDR3 sequences, 20% to 25% appearing once. A further study also used this sample, focusing on T cells expressing NK-cell markers.

The sequenced sample was PBMCs. These receptors originate from a young woman in good health.

This clonotype was seen repeatedly, ten times or more. This sequence joins TRBV20-1 and TRBJ2-7, with a tentative D call TRBD2 (6 bases). The CDR3 extends over 14 amino acids. Trimming removed 3 bases from V and 6 bases from J, with 18 bases in between. Germline values: CDR1 DFQATT, CDR2 SNEGSKA (reference sequence). CDR3 amino acids: CSASIGGEEGEQYF. In nucleotides, the CDR3 is TGCAGTGCTAGTATTGGCGGGGAAGAAGGCGAGCAGTACTTC.

The chain uses TRBV29-1 and TRBJ2-7; weak D call: TRBD2 (5 bases). This CDR3 region has 12 residues. Deletions cut 4 bases from V and 2 bases from J, with 9 bases between. CDR1 and CDR2 from the germline V gene are SQVTM and ANQGSEA. The CDR3 DNA follows: TGCAGCGTTGCCCGGGGAGCCTACGAGCAGTACTTC. Its translation is CSVARGAYEQYF.

The V call is TRBV20-1, the J call TRBJ2-7, with D perhaps matching TRBD1 or TRBD2 (5 bases each). Trimming shortened V by 5 bases and J by 3 bases, and 14 bases separated the two germline ends. CDR3 length equals 13 residues. The germline gives CDR1 DFQATT, CDR2 SNEGSKA (reference sequence). The CDR3 reads CSAEPGRFYEQYF. CDR3 bases: TGCAGTGCTGAGCCGGGACGGTTCTACGAGCAGTACTTC.

A word on this clonotype: A read error is possible here, since a much larger clone lies one base away. This CDR3 is missing its conserved last phenylalanine or tryptophan, likely due to a read error. The chain links TRBV4-3 to TRBJ2-4; 9 bases fit TRBD1. In germline, CDR1 is LGHNA, CDR2 YSLEER. After removal of 4 bases from V and 8 bases from J, the junction contained 3 bases not matched to a gene. This CDR3 spans 13 amino acids. The CDR3 nucleotides are TGCGCCAGCAGCCTGGACAGGGGTGACATTCAGTACTTA. This encodes CASSLDRGDIQYL.

CDR3 region: CSGGTLEAGTYNEQFF. DNA of the CDR3: TGCAGTGGGGGCACCCTGGAAGCGGGAACCTACAATGAGCAGTTCTTC. This rearrangement joins TRBV20-1 to TRBJ2-1, with 7 nucleotides matching TRBD2. The CDR3 spans 16 residues. The J segment lost 2 bases and the V segment lost 7 bases, leaving 14 bases of the junction unmatched. Germline V CDR1 and CDR2: DFQATT, SNEGSKA (reference sequence).

The sample holds a few counts of this clonotype. The chain links TRBV12-3 or TRBV12-4 to TRBJ1-2; D is undetermined. There are 12 residues in the CDR3. The V end lost 6 bases, the J end lost 5 bases, and 10 bases lay between the germline ends. In DNA form, the CDR3 reads TGTGCCAGCAGCCCCTTTCAGTATGGCTACACCTTC. This sequence encodes CASSPFQYGYTF.

CDR3 in amino acids: CSARGPLRAETQYF. CDR3 coding DNA: TGCAGTGCTAGAGGACCATTGCGTGCAGAGACCCAGTACTTC. The V call is TRBV20-1, the J call TRBJ2-5; D is undetermined. Germline V gene lookup returns CDR1 DFQATT and CDR2 SNEGSKA (reference sequence). The V gene lost 1 base and the J gene lost 4 bases, with 13 bases spanning the gap. This CDR3 spans 14 amino acids.

J is TRBJ1-1 and V is TRBV5-1; D unclear. Per germline, CDR1 SGHRS and CDR2 YFSETQ. V was clipped by 0 bases and J by 5 bases, with 11 bases between them. The CDR3 has 14 amino acids. CDR3 in amino acids: CASSLVGSRTEAFF. The CDR3 bases are TGCGCCAGCAGCTTGGTTGGGAGTAGGACTGAAGCTTTCTTT.

The chain is built from TRBV12-3 or TRBV12-4 and TRBJ2-7, with 7 bases lining up with TRBD2. Trimming took 5 bases from V and 11 from J; bases not matched to a gene: 9. This CDR3 comprises 12 residues. The CDR3 nucleotides are TGTGCCAGCAGTCCCGACCTGGGGGGGAAGTACTTC. Translating it yields CASSPDLGGKYF.

This sequence joins TRBV20-1 and TRBJ2-3; the D gene is possibly TRBD1 (6 bases). Per the germline V gene, CDR1 is DFQATT and CDR2 is SNEGSKA (reference sequence). Trimming took 6 bases from V and 0 from J, leaving 13 bases between them. The CDR3 has 14 amino acids. The CDR3 here is CSAHREGSTDTQYF. CDR3 nucleotide sequence: TGCAGTGCGCACAGGGAAGGCAGCACAGATACGCAGTATTTT.